What follows describes a single T cell receptor beta chain. The data were obtained in a study of blood T cell repertoires in COVID-19. Study-level background: COVID-19 samples, acute and convalescent, were from the United States, Italy and Spain. PBMCs, B-cell-depleted T cells, or T cells were the source of the cDNA or gDNA that made up the material.

The CDR3 contains 15 residues. The germline V gene has CDR1 MDHEN and CDR2 SYDVKM. V shed 0 bases and J shed 4 bases, with 10 bases lying between them. As processed by the authors: Reference gene primer amplification yielded estimated nucleated cell counts. Generated by immunoSEQ multiplex PCR, the TCRdb table keeps only in-frame clones and is missing some. V and J calls and clone size come straight from that table; D and trimming were deduced from the DNA. The sample yields 140,000 to 150,000 clones, 65% to 90% seen once. This receptor was obtained from a human donor in a cohort sampled during active COVID-19. Material for sequencing was peripheral blood. The genes are TRBV28 and TRBJ1-5; D may be TRBD1 (6 bases). CDR3 coding DNA: TGTGCCAGCAGTTTATGGGACAGAAGAAATCAGCCCCAGCATTTT. It is translated as CASSLWDRRNQPQHF.